This TCR beta chain was sequenced for a study of cytomegalovirus exposure and HLA in healthy donors. Findings and caveats of the study: TCR beta sequences reportedly predicted most subjects' HLA-A and HLA-B alleles accurately.

Germline V gene data show CDR1 as GTSNPN and CDR2 as SVGIG (reference sequence). The CDR3 consists of 13 residues. Trimming pared 1 base from V and 4 bases from J, leaving 10 bases between. A remark on this clone: Its specificity is unknown.

It was with 60 Vbeta and 13 Jbeta primers that the PCR ran. Profiling relied on immunoSEQ multiplex PCR, and the TCRdb table lists in-frame clones only, not all of them. The sample has around 130,000 clones, 60% to 85% seen once. The V gene is TRBV30, the J gene TRBJ2-5; maybe TRBD1 (5 bases). Sequenced sample: PBMCs. This receptor was obtained from a man between 40 and 49 years old in good health and CMV-seronegative. The CDR3 DNA reads as TGTGCCTGGAGTGGTAGCCAGGGAGAGACCCAGTACTTC. This gives the protein CAWSGSQGETQYF.